The T cell receptor (beta chain) under discussion was sequenced for a study of OX40 agonist ivuxolimab in advanced cancers. Using immunoSEQ multiplex PCR, the repertoire was profiled, and TCRdb retains in-frame clones only, with some absent. The table has some 64,000 clones, around 92% seen once; the top ten hold approximately 23%. This clone has only a few counts. This CDR3 region has 15 residues. Germline V gene lookup returns CDR1 SGHTA and CDR2 FQGTGA. Trimming left V 5 bases short and J 2 bases short, with 15 bases between. The rearrangement uses TRBV7-3 and TRBJ1-2; D may be TRBD1 (6 bases). The sample here was CD4+ or CD8+ T cells sorted from blood, taken in a trial of the OX40 agonist ivuxolimab. The TCR originated in an adult with an advanced solid tumor such as melanoma, head and neck, liver or kidney cancer. The chain's CDR3 is CASSPQGLANYGYTF. CDR3 DNA: TGTGCCAGCAGCCCCCAGGGGCTCGCCAACTATGGCTACACCTTC.